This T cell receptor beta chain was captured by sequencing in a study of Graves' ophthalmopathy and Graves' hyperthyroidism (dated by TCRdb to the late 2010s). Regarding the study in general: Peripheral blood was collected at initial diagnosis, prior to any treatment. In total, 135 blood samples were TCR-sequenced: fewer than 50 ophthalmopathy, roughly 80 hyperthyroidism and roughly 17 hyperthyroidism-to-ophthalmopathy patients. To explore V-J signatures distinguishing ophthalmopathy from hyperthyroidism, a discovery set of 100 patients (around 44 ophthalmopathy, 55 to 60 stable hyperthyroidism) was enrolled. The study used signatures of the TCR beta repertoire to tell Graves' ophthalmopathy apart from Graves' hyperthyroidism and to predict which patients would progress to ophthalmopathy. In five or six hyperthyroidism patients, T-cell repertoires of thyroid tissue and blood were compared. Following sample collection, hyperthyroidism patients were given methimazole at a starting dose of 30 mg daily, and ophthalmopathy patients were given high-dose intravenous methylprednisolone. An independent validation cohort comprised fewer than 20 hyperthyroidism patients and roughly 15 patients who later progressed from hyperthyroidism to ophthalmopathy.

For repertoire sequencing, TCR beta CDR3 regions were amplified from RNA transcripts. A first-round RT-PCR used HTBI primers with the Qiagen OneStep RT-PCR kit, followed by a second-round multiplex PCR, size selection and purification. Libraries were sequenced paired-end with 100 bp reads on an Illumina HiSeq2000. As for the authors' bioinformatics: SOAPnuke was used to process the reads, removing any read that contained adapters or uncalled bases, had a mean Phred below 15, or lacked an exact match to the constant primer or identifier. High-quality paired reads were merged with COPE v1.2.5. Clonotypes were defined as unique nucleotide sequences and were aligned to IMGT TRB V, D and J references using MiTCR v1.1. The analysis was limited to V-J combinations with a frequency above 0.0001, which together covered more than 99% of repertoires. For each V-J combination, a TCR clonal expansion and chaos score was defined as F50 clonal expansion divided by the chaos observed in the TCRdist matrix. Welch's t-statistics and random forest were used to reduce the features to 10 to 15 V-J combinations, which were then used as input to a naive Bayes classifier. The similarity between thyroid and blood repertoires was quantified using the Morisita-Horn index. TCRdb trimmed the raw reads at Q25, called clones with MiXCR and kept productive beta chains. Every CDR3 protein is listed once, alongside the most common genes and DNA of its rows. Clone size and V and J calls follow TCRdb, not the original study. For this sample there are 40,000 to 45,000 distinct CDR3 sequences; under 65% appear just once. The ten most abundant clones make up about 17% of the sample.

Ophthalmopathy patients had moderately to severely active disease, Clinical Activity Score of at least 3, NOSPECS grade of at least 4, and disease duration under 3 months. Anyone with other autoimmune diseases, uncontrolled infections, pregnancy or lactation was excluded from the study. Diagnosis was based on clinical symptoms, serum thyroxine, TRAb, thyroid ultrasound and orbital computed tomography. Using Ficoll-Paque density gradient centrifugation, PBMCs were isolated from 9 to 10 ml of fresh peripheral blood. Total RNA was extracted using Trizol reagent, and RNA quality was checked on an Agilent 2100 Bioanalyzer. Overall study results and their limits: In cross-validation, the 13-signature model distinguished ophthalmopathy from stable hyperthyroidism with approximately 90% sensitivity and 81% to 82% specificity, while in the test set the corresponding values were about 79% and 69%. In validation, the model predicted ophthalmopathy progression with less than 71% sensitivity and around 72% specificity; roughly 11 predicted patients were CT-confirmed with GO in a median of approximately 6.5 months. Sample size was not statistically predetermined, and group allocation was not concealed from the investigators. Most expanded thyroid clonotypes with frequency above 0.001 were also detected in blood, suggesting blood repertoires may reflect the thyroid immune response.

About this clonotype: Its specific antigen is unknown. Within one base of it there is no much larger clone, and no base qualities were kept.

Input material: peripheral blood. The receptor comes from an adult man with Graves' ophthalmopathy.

The CDR3 loop reads CSASYLYEQYF. The DNA sequence is TGCAGTGCTAGTTATCTGTACGAGCAGTACTTC. The chain is encoded by TRBV20-1 joined to TRBJ2-7, with the D gene not clear enough to name. A distance of 7 bases separates the germline ends of V and J, which lose 3 bases and 4 bases respectively. Counted from cysteine to phenylalanine, this CDR3 has 11 amino acids. Solely the CDR3 DNA is kept, with 33 bases framed from the first base. CDR1 DFQATT and CDR2 SNEGSKA were looked up in the germline V gene (reference sequence).